This T cell receptor beta chain derives from a study of cytomegalovirus exposure and HLA in healthy donors. Study outcomes and limitations: A further, later analysis showed that HLA-associated TCR beta chains (compared with equally common others) were more clonally expanded. It was 164 TCR beta chains that were listed as cytomegalovirus-associated. After further analysis at a later stage, 16,951 TCR beta sequences were associated with HLA alleles at 0.05 false discovery rate.

Trimming took 2 bases from V and 10 from J, leaving 18 bases between them. The V gene's germline CDR1 is MDHEN and CDR2 SYDVKM. This CDR3 spans 16 amino acids. Donors showed nominal health when sampled, although they likely had unrecorded immune exposures. A word on this clone: The antigen is undetermined.

A multiplex PCR was run with 60 Vbeta primers and 13 Jbeta primers. Sequenced by immunoSEQ multiplex PCR; TCRdb stores in-frame clones only, minus some. The sample has about 210,000 clones; over 75% are singletons. The source material was PBMCs. The source of this sequence is a woman aged 45 to 65 in good health and CMV-seropositive. The chain couples TRBV28 to TRBJ1-6; D possibly corresponds to TRBD1 (6 bases). In nucleotides, the CDR3 is TGTGCCAGCAGTTTAACCCGACAGGCCGGATGGTCACCCCTCCACTTT. Amino acids: CASSLTRQAGWSPLHF.